These 4 T cell receptor beta chains came from one sample sequenced in a study of CD8+ T cells in alopecia areata (dated 2018 in TCRdb). Per the publication, the time point label means: around 28 days on oral tofacitinib. In the paper's terms, the treatment or condition label means: oral pan-JAK inhibitor, 5-10 mg twice daily. The library was produced with the immunoSEQ multiplex PCR assay. For TCR sequencing, RNA was extracted from every sample and reverse transcribed into cDNA to serve as template. The clones in this table, taken by TCRdb from immuneACCESS, are in-frame only. Not every clone is retained; where verified, under half of the shortfall comes from an unresolved V gene, and the cause of the rest is unknown. The sample table lists about 200,000 clones, less than 65% of them with a count of one. Around 4.3% of the sample goes to the ten largest clones. The material was CD4+ T cells sorted from blood, obtained at week 4, from a patient treated with tofacitinib. These receptors were taken from a human donor with alopecia areata.

V and J are TRBV9 and TRBJ1-2; TRBD1 matches 10 bases. The CDR3 consists of 15 residues. The V gene's germline CDR1 is SGDLS and CDR2 YYNGEE. V lost 4 bases to trimming and J lost 3 bases; unmatched junction nucleotides: 6. The CDR3 DNA reads as TGTGCCAGCAGCATCGGACAGGGGGTCCACTATGGCTACACCTTC. It translates to CASSIGQGVHYGYTF.

The V and J genes are TRBV30 and TRBJ1-1, with a weak D call TRBD1 (6 bases). Between the trimmed V and J ends, which lost 4 bases and 0 bases, there was a span of 9 bases. The CDR3 is made up of 13 amino acids. Germline CDR1 is GTSNPN and CDR2 is SVGIG (reference sequence). The CDR3 DNA sequence: TGTGCCTGGAAGGGGACACTGAACACTGAAGCTTTCTTT. Residues: CAWKGTLNTEAFF.

The chain combines TRBV2 with TRBJ1-5; perhaps TRBD1 as D (5 bases). The CDR3 has 19 residues. Germline V gives CDR1 SNHLY, CDR2 FYNNEI. V shed 3 bases and J shed 5 bases, with 26 bases lying between them. The CDR3 region is CASSEPPLLLGGKDQPQHF. CDR3 in DNA: TGTGCCAGCAGTGAGCCGCCGCTTCTACTGGGGGGAAAAGATCAGCCCCAGCATTTT.

Here the CDR3 reads CASSPPTRSYTDTQYF. For the CDR3, the DNA is TGTGCCAGCTCACCACCGACTAGGTCCTACACAGATACGCAGTATTTT. The J gene is TRBJ2-3, the V gene TRBV18; weak D call: TRBD2 (6 bases). Germline assignment: CDR1 KGHSH and CDR2 LQKENI. The V and J ends lost 0 bases and 2 bases respectively, with 12 bases between them. The CDR3 consists of 16 residues. Looking up the rest from reference TRBV18 and TRBJ2-3 gives the full variable domain: NAGVMQNPRHLVRRRGQEARLRCSPMKGHSHVYWYRQLPEEGLKFMVYLQKENIIDESGMPKERFSAEFPKEGPSILRIQQVVRGDSAAYFCASSPPTRSYTDTQYFGPGTRLTVL.